The 27 T cell receptor beta chains reported below all come from one sample, sequenced in a study of tumor-infiltrating lymphocytes in primary liver carcinoma. Alongside blood RNA obtained from unsorted whole blood, germline DNA was also extracted. Total RNA (approximately 500 ng) served as template for TCR beta cDNA synthesis primed by a constant-region primer. Slightly modified ARM-PCR served as the procedure for the TCR beta libraries. These libraries came from three rounds of nested multiplex PCR. Amplification in the first two PCR rounds was performed using TRBV1-TRBV30 forward primers and a C-beta reverse primer for around 9 cycles each. A single record per CDR3 protein comes from TCRdb applying MiXCR to the multiplex PCR reads. The sample has approximately 300,000 distinct CDR3 sequences, roughly 60% seen once. Sequencing was carried out using peripheral blood. The source of these receptors is a man aged 40-55 years with primary liver carcinoma and hepatitis B virus infection.

This clonotype has more than one count but fewer than ten. The chain couples TRBV30 to TRBJ2-6; D uncertain. Germline assignment: CDR1 GTSNPN and CDR2 SVGIG (reference sequence). V was clipped by 8 bases and J by 0 bases, with 5 bases between them. The CDR3 consists of 12 residues. The CDR3 DNA sequence: TGTGCCCTCCTCTCTGGGGCCAACGTCCTGACTTTC. It yields the protein CALLSGANVLTF.

This chain links TRBV5-1 with TRBJ1-2, with 10 bases fitting TRBD1. Trimming cost V 4 bases and J 3 bases; bases outside gene matches: 9. Germline assignment: CDR1 SGHRS and CDR2 YFSETQ. CDR3 length: 16 amino acids. The CDR3 loop is CASSERTGGGHYGYTF. CDR3 coding DNA: TGCGCCAGCAGCGAACGGACAGGGGGGGGCCACTATGGCTACACCTTC.

Worth noting for this clonotype: A much bigger clone sits one base away, suggesting this may be a read error. The V gene is TRBV6-1, the J gene TRBJ2-5, with D possibly TRBD1 on 5 matching bases. Trimming pared 8 bases from V and 2 bases from J, leaving 15 bases between. CDR3 size: 14 residues. The germline CDR1 and CDR2 sequences are MNHNS and SASEGT. CDR3 bases: TGTGCCAGCTGTGCAGGGTACGGGCAAGAGACCCAGTACTTC. Its protein product is CASCAGYGQETQYF.

This clonotype was found many times. The chain combines TRBV29-1 with TRBJ1-2; 10 positions agree with TRBD1. CDR3 length: 14 amino acids. Germline CDR1 reads SQVTM; CDR2 reads ANQGSEA. After removal of 5 bases from V and 0 bases from J, the junction contained 3 bases not matched to a gene. CDR3 in DNA: TGCAGCGTTCGACAGGGGGCAGCTAACTATGGCTACACCTTC. Translation: CSVRQGAANYGYTF.

Comments on this clonotype: A much larger clonotype is one base distant, so this may be a read error. This rearrangement joins TRBV4-1 to TRBJ2-7; 8 nucleotides match TRBD2. V shed 0 bases and J 8 bases; nucleotides not matched to a gene: 9. Germline assignment: CDR1 MGHRA and CDR2 YSYEKL. The CDR3 runs to 15 residues. DNA for the CDR3: TGCGCCAGCAGCCAAGAACAGGCGGGAGGAGACCAGCAGTACTTC. The encoded protein is CASSQEQAGGDQQYF.

As to this clonotype: Given the absence of the conserved phenylalanine or tryptophan at the CDR3 end, a read error is likely. This chain connects TRBV5-4 to TRBJ2-1, with D unresolved. V shed 4 bases and J shed 4 bases, with 12 bases lying between them. CDR3 size: 14 residues. The germline V gene encodes CDR1 SGHNT and CDR2 YYREEE (reference sequence). The DNA for the CDR3 is TGTGCCAGCAGCCCGGATAGCTCTTACAATGAGCAGTTCTAC. It yields the protein CASSPDSSYNEQFY.

This clonotype was seen a single time. The junction and the germline gene differ at one end; a read error may be behind it. V is TRBV11-2 and J is TRBJ2-1; no definite D call. Per the germline V gene, CDR1 is SGHAT and CDR2 is FQNNGV. This CDR3 region has 14 residues. CDR3 amino acids: CASSLGWLNNEQLF. CDR3 DNA: TGTGCCAGCAGCTTAGGGTGGTTGAACAATGAGCAGCTCTTC. Combining the CDR3 with reference TRBV11-2 and TRBJ2-1 gives the whole variable domain EAGVAQSPRYKIIEKRQSVAFWCNPISGHATLYWYQQILGQGPKLLIQFQNNGVVDDSQLPKDRFSAERLKGVDSTLKIQPAKLEDSAVYLCASSLGWLNNEQLFGPGTRLTVL.

Regarding this clonotype: A much more abundant neighbour one base away suggests this may be a read error. V is TRBV29-1 and J is TRBJ2-5, with D possibly matching TRBD1 (6 bases). The CDR3 length is 16 residues. CDR1 and CDR2 (germline): SQVTM, ANQGSEA. Trimming took 2 bases from V and 0 from J, leaving 16 bases between them. The CDR3 reads CSVERTVESYQETQYF. In DNA, the CDR3 is TGCAGCGTTGAAAGGACAGTAGAATCTTACCAAGAGACCCAGTACTTC.

A note on this clonotype: Given a much more abundant clone one base away, this may be a read error. The chain couples TRBV29-1 to TRBJ2-1; D unclear. The CDR3 extends over 10 amino acids. The V gene lost 6 bases and the J gene lost 13 bases, with 13 bases spanning the gap. Germline CDR1 is SQVTM and CDR2 is ANQGSEA. The CDR3 DNA reads TGCAGCGTCCAGTTCGGTGACCAGTTCTTC. Its translation is CSVQFGDQFF.

Points on this clonotype: Given a much more abundant clone one base away, this may be a read error. This CDR3 reads CTSSIPSGDIGYNEQFF. CDR3 DNA: TGTACCAGCAGTATACCTAGCGGGGATATTGGATACAATGAGCAGTTCTTC. The chain is built from TRBV12-3 or TRBV12-4 and TRBJ2-1, with TRBD2 matching over 9 bases. The CDR3 runs 17 residues.

This clonotype was detected only once. One junction end disagrees with the germline gene, perhaps due to a read error. The V and J genes are TRBV6-5 and TRBJ2-3; the D gene is possibly TRBD2 (7 bases). CDR3 length: 12 residues. In germline, CDR1 is MNHEY, CDR2 SVGAGI. The CDR3 is CTSSYHGGPQYF. The CDR3 bases are TGTACCAGCAGTTACCACGGGGGGCCGCAGTATTTT.

The table lists this clonotype with many counts. The chain joins TRBV4-3 to TRBJ2-3; TRBD1 matches 7 bases. The CDR3 loop spans 15 amino acids. The germline V gene has CDR1 LGHNA and CDR2 YSLEER. With 0 bases clipped from V and 5 bases from J, the junction kept 5 bases outside the gene matches. The DNA for the CDR3 is TGCGCCAGCAGCCAAGAAAAAGGGGGCAGAGATACGCAGTATTTT. Protein sequence: CASSQEKGGRDTQYF.

This clonotype was detected a few times. This chain joins TRBV10-3 and TRBJ2-3; tentatively, D is TRBD2 (7 bases). Per the germline V gene, CDR1 is ENHRY and CDR2 is SYGVKD. The CDR3 consists of 16 residues. V was shortened by 11 bases and J by 5 bases, with 26 bases between the two germline ends. As DNA, the CDR3 is TGTGCCGCACAGCCGGGCGGGAGTATACAGGGAGATACGCAGTATTTT. Encoded protein: CAAQPGGSIQGDTQYF.

This clonotype came up a few times. The chain links TRBV11-2 to TRBJ2-7; D is perhaps TRBD2 (5 bases). With 0 bases removed from V and 4 bases from J, the gap between germline ends came to 16 bases. Germline CDR1 and CDR2: SGHAT and FQNNGV. There are 16 residues in the CDR3. The CDR3 sequence is CASSLDGLSARYEQYF. The CDR3 DNA reads as TGTGCCAGCAGCTTAGATGGGCTTAGCGCGAGGTACGAGCAGTACTTC.

At least ten counts were recorded for this clonotype. This chain uses TRBV11-3 with TRBJ2-1; 9 bases align to TRBD2. The CDR3 has 15 amino acids. V was pared by 0 bases and J by 8 bases, with 5 bases of the junction left unmatched. The V gene's germline CDR1 is SGHNT and CDR2 YENEEA. The CDR3 reads CASSLDSGSGDEQFF. CDR3 in DNA: TGTGCCAGCAGCTTAGATAGCGGGAGCGGCGATGAGCAGTTCTTC.

A word on this clonotype: Germline and junction disagree at one end, which may indicate a read error. The chain combines TRBV4-1 with TRBJ2-7; possibly TRBD1 or TRBD2 for D (5 bases each). CDR1 MGHRA and CDR2 YSYEKL come from the germline V gene. CDR3 length equals 14 residues. The DNA of the CDR3 is TGCACCAGCAGCCCAGCCGGGTCCAGAGGGGAACAGTACTTC. Its translation: CTSSPAGSRGEQYF.

Of note for this clonotype: The conserved closing phenylalanine or tryptophan is absent in this CDR3, likely reflecting a read error. The V gene is TRBV12-3 or TRBV12-4, the J gene TRBJ1-6; TRBD1 is a possible D gene (5 bases). Trimming took 1 base from V and 6 from J, leaving 10 bases between them. The CDR3 runs to 15 residues. The CDR3 here is CASSLGGRGNSPLHL. The CDR3 nucleotides are TGTGCCAGCAGTTTAGGGGGCCGGGGTAATTCACCCCTCCACCTT.

This clonotype occurred many times. This chain links TRBV30 with TRBJ2-7; D call uncertain. The CDR3 covers 13 residues. Per the germline V gene, CDR1 is GTSNPN and CDR2 is SVGIG (reference sequence). V was cut by 0 bases and J by 3 bases, with 9 bases left in between. The CDR3 DNA is TGTGCCTGGAGTGTACCGACCCACTACGAGCAGTACTTC. Protein sequence: CAWSVPTHYEQYF.

This clonotype was counted ten times or more. The chain carries TRBV6-6 and TRBJ2-7; weak D call: TRBD1 (6 bases). With 5 bases removed from V and 5 bases from J, the gap between germline ends came to 16 bases. The germline CDR1 and CDR2 sequences are MNHNY and SVGAGI (reference sequence). The CDR3 sequence is 14 residues long. Written as DNA, the CDR3 is TGTGCCAGCAGTCGGATAGGGGGAGCCCACGAGCAGTACTTC. The encoded protein is CASSRIGGAHEQYF.

This clonotype was detected a few times. The chain has TRBV5-1 and TRBJ2-3; 13 positions match TRBD2. V dropped 2 bases and J dropped 2; count of bases not matched to a gene: 5. The V gene's germline CDR1 is SGHRS and CDR2 YFSETQ. The CDR3 is 17 residues long. The CDR3 nucleotides are TGCGCCAGCAGCTTACCCGGGACTAGCGGGAACACAGATACGCAGTATTTT. Translation: CASSLPGTSGNTDTQYF.

Comment on this clonotype: Sequence at one end of the junction differs from germline and may be a read error. This chain connects TRBV6-1 to TRBJ1-2, with TRBD1 matching over 9 bases. This CDR3 has 15 amino acids. Germline CDR1 reads MNHNS; CDR2 reads SASEGT. The CDR3 loop reads CGSSEPLGQGCGYTF. DNA of the CDR3: TGTGGCAGCAGTGAACCCTTGGGACAGGGATGCGGCTACACCTTC.

This clonotype occurred once. At one end, the junction sequence differs from germline, possibly due to a read error. The CDR3 nucleotides read TGTGCCATCAGTGGGCAAGCGGCACCTAGCACAGATACGCAGTGTTTT. Its protein is CAISGQAAPSTDTQCF. The chain employs TRBV10-3 and TRBJ2-3; tentative D call: TRBD2 (5 bases). Germline V gene sequence: CDR1 ENHRY, CDR2 SYGVKD. The CDR3 is 16 residues long.

This clonotype was seen a few times. The chain combines TRBV6-5 with TRBJ2-3; 12 bases agree with TRBD2. There are 15 residues in the CDR3. Per the germline V gene, CDR1 is MNHEY and CDR2 is SVGAGI. CDR3 amino acids: CTSNPGLAGTDTQYF. In nucleotides, the CDR3 is TGTACTAGCAACCCAGGACTAGCGGGAACCGATACGCAGTATTTT.

Comments on this clonotype: One base away lies a much larger clone, so this may be a sequencing read error. In DNA form, the CDR3 reads TGTGCCAGCAGCCAAGATCTGGGCATCGTTGGCTACACCTTC. Translation gives CASSQDLGIVGYTF. The chain is built from TRBV4-2 and TRBJ1-2; no clear D. Germline loops: CDR1 LGHNA, CDR2 YNFKEQ. Trimming removed 0 bases from V and 7 bases from J, with 12 bases in between. This CDR3 comprises 14 residues.

This chain uses TRBV28 with TRBJ2-7; 11 bases map to TRBD1. CDR1 and CDR2 (germline): MDHEN, SYDVKM. The CDR3 extends over 16 amino acids. V shed 6 bases and J 2 bases; nucleotides not matched to a gene: 9. This chain's CDR3 is CASSTNWDRGAYEQYF. The CDR3 DNA follows: TGTGCCAGCAGCACTAATTGGGACAGGGGGGCCTACGAGCAGTACTTC.

In the case of this clonotype: Possible read error: a much larger clone is one base away. This chain links TRBV6-2 or TRBV6-3 with TRBJ2-7; D is undetermined. The CDR3 contains 15 residues. V lost 6 bases and J 7 bases, leaving 22 bases between the germline ends. CDR1 MNHEY and CDR2 SVGEGT come from the germline V gene. The CDR3 reads CASRQSGEVIGEQYF. The CDR3, as DNA: TGTGCCAGCAGGCAGTCAGGAGAAGTCATAGGTGAGCAGTACTTC.

This clonotype was seen ten or more times. The chain carries TRBV4-1 and TRBJ1-2; D ambiguous. V lost 0 bases, J lost 6 bases, and 11 bases lay in between. This CDR3 spans 14 amino acids. CDR1 and CDR2 (germline): MGHRA, YSYEKL. CDR3 in DNA: TGCGCCAGCAGCCAAGAGGGGTTTGGGGATGGCTACACCTTC. Translating gives CASSQEGFGDGYTF.